These T cell receptor beta chains were read from a single sample in a study of blood T cell repertoires in COVID-19. Sequencing used immunoSEQ multiplex PCR; TCRdb keeps in-frame clones, though not all of them. The table shows some 150,000 clones, with about nine tenths occurring only once. Sequencing was performed on peripheral blood. The receptors come from a man aged 45 to 65 who had recovered from COVID-19. The conserved cysteine and the conserved F or W are not part of the CDR3 here. The order of the fields is J gene, V gene, CDR3 protein.

J gene: TRBJ1-4; V gene: TRBV12-3/TRBV12-4; CDR3 protein: ASSGIQGEKLF
J gene: TRBJ2-1; V gene: TRBV7-2; CDR3 protein: ASSQLAGGPYEQF
J gene: TRBJ2-7; V gene: TRBV3-1/TRBV3-2; CDR3 protein: ASSPSGVGLEQY
J gene: TRBJ2-2; V gene: TRBV27; CDR3 protein: ASSLLFVAGGRAGELF
J gene: TRBJ1-1; V gene: TRBV7-9; CDR3 protein: ASSLARGFERRGTEAF
J gene: TRBJ2-7; V gene: TRBV27; CDR3 protein: ASSITQGGHEQY
J gene: TRBJ1-6; V gene: TRBV3-1/TRBV3-2; CDR3 protein: ASSLTLGGFSPLH
J gene: TRBJ1-1; V gene: TRBV7-3; CDR3 protein: ASSDTGTIAEAF
J gene: TRBJ2-3; V gene: TRBV14; CDR3 protein: ASSQVLGTSGGISDTQY
J gene: TRBJ2-2; V gene: TRBV5-4; CDR3 protein: ASSLERNTGELF
J gene: TRBJ2-5; V gene: TRBV5-4; CDR3 protein: ASGLAGQETQY
J gene: TRBJ2-7; V gene: TRBV11-2; CDR3 protein: ASSLVAGTSDRYEQY
J gene: TRBJ1-1; V gene: TRBV7-3; CDR3 protein: ASSRDGRLDTEAF
J gene: TRBJ2-5; V gene: TRBV12-5; CDR3 protein: ASGLGGQGSSQETQY
J gene: TRBJ2-2; V gene: TRBV6-2/TRBV6-3; CDR3 protein: ASSYLAGPDHTGELF
J gene: TRBJ2-3; V gene: TRBV7-2; CDR3 protein: ASSLVRGANTDTQY
J gene: TRBJ1-6; V gene: TRBV10-3; CDR3 protein: AIRGGGYNSPLH
J gene: TRBJ2-5; V gene: TRBV7-2; CDR3 protein: ASSASGGASGTQY
J gene: TRBJ2-7; V gene: TRBV6-5; CDR3 protein: ASSYRRQGPYEQY
J gene: TRBJ2-5; V gene: TRBV28; CDR3 protein: ASSFLGTNVGQETQY
J gene: TRBJ2-7; V gene: TRBV10-3; CDR3 protein: AISAAGRGPVEQY
J gene: TRBJ1-1; V gene: TRBV6-4; CDR3 protein: ASSDGGRAF
J gene: TRBJ1-5; V gene: TRBV6-5; CDR3 protein: ASTGLRAVNQPQH
J gene: TRBJ2-1; V gene: TRBV7-6; CDR3 protein: ASSSSGVTSSYNEQF